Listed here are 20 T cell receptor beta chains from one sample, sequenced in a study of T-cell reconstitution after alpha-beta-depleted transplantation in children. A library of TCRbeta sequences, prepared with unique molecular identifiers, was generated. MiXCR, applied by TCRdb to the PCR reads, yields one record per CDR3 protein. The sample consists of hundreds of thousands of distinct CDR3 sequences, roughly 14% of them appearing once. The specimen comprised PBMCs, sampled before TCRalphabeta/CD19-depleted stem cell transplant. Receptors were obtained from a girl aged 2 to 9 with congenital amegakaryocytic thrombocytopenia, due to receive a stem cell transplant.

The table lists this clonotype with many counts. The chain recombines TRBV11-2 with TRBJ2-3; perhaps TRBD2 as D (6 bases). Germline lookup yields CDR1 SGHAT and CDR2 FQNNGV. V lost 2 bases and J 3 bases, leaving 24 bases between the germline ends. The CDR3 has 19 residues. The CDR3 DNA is TGTGCCAGCAGCTTATCATGGGGCCCAAGAGGAGGGAGGACAGATACGCAGTATTTT. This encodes CASSLSWGPRGGRTDTQYF.

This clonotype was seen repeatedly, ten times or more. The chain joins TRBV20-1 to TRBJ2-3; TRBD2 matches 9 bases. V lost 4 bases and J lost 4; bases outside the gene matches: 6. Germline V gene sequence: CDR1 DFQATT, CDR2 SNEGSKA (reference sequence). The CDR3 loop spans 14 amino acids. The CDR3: CSANLAGKADTQYF. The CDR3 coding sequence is TGCAGTGCTAATCTAGCGGGGAAAGCAGATACGCAGTATTTT.

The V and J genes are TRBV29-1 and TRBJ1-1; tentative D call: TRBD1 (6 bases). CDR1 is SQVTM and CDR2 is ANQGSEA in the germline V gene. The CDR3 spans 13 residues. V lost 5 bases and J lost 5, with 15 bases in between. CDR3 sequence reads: CSVWGRWDTEAFF. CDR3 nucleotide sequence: TGCAGCGTTTGGGGGCGCTGGGATACTGAAGCTTTCTTT. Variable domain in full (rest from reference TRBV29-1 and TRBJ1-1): SAVISQKPSRDICQRGTSLTIQCQVDSQVTMMFWYRQQPGQSLTLIATANQGSEATYESGFVIDKFPISRPNLTFSTLTVSNMSPEDSSIYLCSVWGRWDTEAFFGQGTRLTVV.

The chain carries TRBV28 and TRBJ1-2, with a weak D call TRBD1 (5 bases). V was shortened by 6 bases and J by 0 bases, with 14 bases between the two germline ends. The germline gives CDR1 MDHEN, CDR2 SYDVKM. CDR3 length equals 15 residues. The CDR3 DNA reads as TGTGCCAGCAGGTTTACAGGTACCACTAACTATGGCTACACCTTC. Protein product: CASRFTGTTNYGYTF.

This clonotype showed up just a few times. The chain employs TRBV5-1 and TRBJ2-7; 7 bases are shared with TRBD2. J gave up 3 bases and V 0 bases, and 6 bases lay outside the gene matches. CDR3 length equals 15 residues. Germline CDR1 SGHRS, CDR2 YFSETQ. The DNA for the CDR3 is TGCGCCAGCAGCTTGGGTTCGCGGGAGTTCTACGAGCAGTACTTC. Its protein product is CASSLGSREFYEQYF. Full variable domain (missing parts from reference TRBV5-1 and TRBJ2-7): KAGVTQTPRYLIKTRGQQVTLSCSPISGHRSVSWYQQTPGQGLQFLFEYFSETQRNKGNFPGRFSGRQFSNSRSEMNVSTLELGDSALYLCASSLGSREFYEQYFGPGTRLTVT.

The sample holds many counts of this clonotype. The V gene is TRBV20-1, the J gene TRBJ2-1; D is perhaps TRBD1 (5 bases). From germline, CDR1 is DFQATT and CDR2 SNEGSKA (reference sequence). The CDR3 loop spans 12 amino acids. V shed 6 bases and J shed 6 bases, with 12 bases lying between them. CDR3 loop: CSARRGSNEQFF. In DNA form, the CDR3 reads TGCAGTGCCAGAAGGGGCAGCAATGAGCAGTTCTTC.

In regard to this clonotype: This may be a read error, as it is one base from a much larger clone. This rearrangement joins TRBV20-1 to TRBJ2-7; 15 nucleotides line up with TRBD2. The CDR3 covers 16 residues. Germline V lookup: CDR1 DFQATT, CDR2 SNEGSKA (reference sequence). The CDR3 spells CCAVDGLAGGENEQYF. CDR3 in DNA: TGCTGTGCCGTTGACGGACTAGCGGGAGGGGAAAACGAGCAGTACTTC.

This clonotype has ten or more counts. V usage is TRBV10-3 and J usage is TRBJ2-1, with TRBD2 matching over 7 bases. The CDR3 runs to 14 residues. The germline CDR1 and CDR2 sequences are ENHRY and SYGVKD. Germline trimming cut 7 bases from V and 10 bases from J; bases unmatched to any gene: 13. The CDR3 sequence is CAINAGAQGEEQFF. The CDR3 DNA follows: TGTGCCATCAATGCGGGAGCCCAAGGGGAGGAGCAGTTCTTC.

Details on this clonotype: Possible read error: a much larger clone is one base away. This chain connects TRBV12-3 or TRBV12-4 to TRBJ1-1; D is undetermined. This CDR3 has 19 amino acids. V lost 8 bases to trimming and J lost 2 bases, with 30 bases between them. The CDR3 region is CASWLMAPQWSGENTEAFF. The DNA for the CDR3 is TGTGCCAGCTGGCTTATGGCCCCCCAGTGGTCGGGAGAAAACACTGAAGCTTTCTTT.

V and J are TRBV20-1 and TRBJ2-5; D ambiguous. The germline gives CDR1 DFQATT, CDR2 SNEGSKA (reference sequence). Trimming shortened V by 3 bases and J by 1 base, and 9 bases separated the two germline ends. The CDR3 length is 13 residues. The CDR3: CSASSVIQETQYF. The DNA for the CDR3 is TGCAGTGCTAGCTCCGTGATCCAAGAGACCCAGTACTTC.

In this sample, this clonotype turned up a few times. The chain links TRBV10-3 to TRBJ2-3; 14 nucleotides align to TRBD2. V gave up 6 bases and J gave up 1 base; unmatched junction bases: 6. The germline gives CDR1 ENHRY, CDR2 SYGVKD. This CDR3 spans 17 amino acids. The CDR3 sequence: CAIRGTSGSEGTDTQYF. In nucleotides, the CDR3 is TGTGCCATCAGGGGGACTAGCGGGAGCGAGGGCACAGATACGCAGTATTTT.

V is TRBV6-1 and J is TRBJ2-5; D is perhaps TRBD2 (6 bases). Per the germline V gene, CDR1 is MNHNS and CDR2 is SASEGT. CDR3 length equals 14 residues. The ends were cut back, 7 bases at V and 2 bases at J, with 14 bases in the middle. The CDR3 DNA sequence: TGTGCCAGCACCTACGGGGGACGGCAAGAGACCCAGTACTTC. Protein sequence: CASTYGGRQETQYF.

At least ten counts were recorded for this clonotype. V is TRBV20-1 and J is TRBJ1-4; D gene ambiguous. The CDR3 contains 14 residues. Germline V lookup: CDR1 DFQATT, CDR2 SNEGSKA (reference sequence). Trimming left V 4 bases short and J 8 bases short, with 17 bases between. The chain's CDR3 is CSATPAGRPEKLFF. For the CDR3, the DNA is TGCAGTGCTACCCCCGCCGGGCGTCCCGAAAAACTGTTTTTT.

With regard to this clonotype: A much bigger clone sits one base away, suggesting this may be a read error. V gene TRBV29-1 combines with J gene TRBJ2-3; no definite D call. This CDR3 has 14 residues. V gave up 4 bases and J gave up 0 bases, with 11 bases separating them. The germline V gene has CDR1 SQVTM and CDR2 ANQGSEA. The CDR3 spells CSVVMLTSTDTQYF. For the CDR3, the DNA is TGCAGCGTTGTAATGTTGACTAGCACAGATACGCAGTATTTT.

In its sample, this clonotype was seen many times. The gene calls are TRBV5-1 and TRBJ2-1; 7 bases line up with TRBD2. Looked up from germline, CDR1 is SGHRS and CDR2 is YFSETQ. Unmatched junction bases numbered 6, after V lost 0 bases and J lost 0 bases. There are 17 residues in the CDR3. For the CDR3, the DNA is TGCGCCAGCAGCTTGGTGGGGGGGGTGAGCTCCTACAATGAGCAGTTCTTC. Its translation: CASSLVGGVSSYNEQFF.

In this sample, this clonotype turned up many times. The DNA of the CDR3 is TGTGCCAGCACACCGGACCTTACTTATCACGAGCAGTACTTC. Protein product: CASTPDLTYHEQYF. This rearrangement joins TRBV12-3 or TRBV12-4 to TRBJ2-7; D is unclear. V lost 7 bases and J lost 5, with 18 bases in between. The CDR3 consists of 14 residues.

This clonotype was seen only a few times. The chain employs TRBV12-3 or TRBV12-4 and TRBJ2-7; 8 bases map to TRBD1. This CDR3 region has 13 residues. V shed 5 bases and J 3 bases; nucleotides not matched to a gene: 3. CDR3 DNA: TGTGCCAGCAGTGATGGGACAGGCTACGAGCAGTACTTC. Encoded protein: CASSDGTGYEQYF.

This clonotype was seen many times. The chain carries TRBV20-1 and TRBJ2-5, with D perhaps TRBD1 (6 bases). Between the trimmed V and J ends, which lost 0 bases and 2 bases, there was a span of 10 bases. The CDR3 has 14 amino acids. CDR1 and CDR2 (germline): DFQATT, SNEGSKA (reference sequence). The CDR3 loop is CSARDWTVQETQYF. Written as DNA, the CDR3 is TGCAGTGCTAGAGATTGGACAGTTCAAGAGACCCAGTACTTC.

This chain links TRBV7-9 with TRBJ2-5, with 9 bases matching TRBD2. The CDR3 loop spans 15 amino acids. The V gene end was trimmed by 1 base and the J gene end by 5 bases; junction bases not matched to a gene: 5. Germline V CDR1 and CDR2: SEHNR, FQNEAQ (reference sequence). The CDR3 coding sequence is TGTGCCAGCAGCTTAGAGCGAGCGGGAGGCGAGACCCAGTACTTC. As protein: CASSLERAGGETQYF.

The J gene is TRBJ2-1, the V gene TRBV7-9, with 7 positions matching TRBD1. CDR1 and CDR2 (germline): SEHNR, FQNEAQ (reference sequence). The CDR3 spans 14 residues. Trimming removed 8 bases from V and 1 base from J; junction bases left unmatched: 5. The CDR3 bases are TGTGCCAGCCAGGGGGAGTATTCCTACAATGAGCAGTTCTTC. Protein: CASQGEYSYNEQFF. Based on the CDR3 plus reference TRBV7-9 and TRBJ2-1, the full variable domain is DTGVSQNPRHKITKRGQNVTFRCDPISEHNRLYWYRQTLGQGPEFLTYFQNEAQLEKSRLLSDRFSAERPKGSFSTLEIQRTEQGDSAMYLCASQGEYSYNEQFFGPGTRLTVL.